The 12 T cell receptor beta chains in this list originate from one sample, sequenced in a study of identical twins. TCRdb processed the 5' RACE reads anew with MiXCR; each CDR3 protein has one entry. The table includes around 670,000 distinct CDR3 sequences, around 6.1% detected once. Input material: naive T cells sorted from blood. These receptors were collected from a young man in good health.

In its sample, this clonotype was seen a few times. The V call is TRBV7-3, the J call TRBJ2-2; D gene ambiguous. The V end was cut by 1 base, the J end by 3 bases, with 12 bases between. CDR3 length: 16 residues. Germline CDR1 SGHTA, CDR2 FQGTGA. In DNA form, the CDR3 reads TGTGCCAGCAGCTTAAGTTCCGGACGTGACACCGGGGAGCTGTTTTTT. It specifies CASSLSSGRDTGELFF. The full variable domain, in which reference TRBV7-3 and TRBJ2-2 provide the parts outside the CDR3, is GAGVSQTPSNKVTEKGKYVELRCDPISGHTALYWYRQSLGQGPEFLIYFQGTGAADDSGLPNDRFFAVRPEGSVSTLKIQRTERGDSAVYLCASSLSSGRDTGELFFGEGSRLTVL.

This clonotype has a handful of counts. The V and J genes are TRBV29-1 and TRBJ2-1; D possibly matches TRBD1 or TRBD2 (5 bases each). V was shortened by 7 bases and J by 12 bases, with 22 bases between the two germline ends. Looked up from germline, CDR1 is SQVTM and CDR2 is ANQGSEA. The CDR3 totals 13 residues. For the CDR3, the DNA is TGCAGCGGCTCCGGGACGCGCGCTTTAGGGCAGTTCTTC. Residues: CSGSGTRALGQFF.

Here the CDR3 reads CASSPGQGRVYEQYV. DNA of the CDR3: TGCGCCAGCAGCCCGGGGCAGGGGCGCGTTTACGAGCAGTACGTC. The J gene is TRBJ2-7, the V gene TRBV5-1, with D possibly being TRBD1 (6 bases). Trimming shortened V by 4 bases and J by 4 bases, and 18 bases separated the two germline ends. Looked up from germline, CDR1 is SGHRS and CDR2 is YFSETQ. The CDR3 covers 15 residues.

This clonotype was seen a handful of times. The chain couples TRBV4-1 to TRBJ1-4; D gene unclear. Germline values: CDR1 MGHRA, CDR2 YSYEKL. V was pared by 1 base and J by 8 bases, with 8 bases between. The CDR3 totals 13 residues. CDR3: CASSQVLGEKLFF. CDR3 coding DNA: TGCGCCAGCAGCCAAGTCCTCGGGGAAAAACTGTTTTTT.

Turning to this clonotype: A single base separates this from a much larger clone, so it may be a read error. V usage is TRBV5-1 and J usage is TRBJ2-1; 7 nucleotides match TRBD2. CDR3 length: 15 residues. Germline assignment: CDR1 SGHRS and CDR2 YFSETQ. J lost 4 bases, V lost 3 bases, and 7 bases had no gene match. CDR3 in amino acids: CASSSIAGEYNEQFF. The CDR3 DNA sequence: TGCGCCAGCAGCTCCATCGCGGGGGAGTACAATGAGCAGTTCTTC.

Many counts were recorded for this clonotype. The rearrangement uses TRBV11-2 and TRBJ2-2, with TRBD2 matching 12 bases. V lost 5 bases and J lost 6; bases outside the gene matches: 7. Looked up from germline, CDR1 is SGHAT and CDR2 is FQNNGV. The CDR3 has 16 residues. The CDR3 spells CASSPLTSGSSGELFF. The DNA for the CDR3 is TGTGCCAGCAGCCCATTGACTAGCGGGAGTTCCGGGGAGCTGTTTTTT.

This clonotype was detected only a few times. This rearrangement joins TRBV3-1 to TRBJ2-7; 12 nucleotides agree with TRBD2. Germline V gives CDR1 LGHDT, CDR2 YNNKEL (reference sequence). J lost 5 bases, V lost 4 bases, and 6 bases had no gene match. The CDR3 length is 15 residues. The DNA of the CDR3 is TGTGCCAGCAGCCCGCCTAGCGGGAGGGCCGACGAGCAGTACTTC. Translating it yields CASSPPSGRADEQYF.

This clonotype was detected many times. The DNA for the CDR3 is TGTGCCAGCAGCGTATCCACCGGGGAGCTGTTTTTT. This gives the protein CASSVSTGELFF. The V call is TRBV9, the J call TRBJ2-2; D is uncertain. CDR3 length: 12 residues. Germline V gene data show CDR1 as SGDLS and CDR2 as YYNGEE. V was cut by 1 base and J by 4 bases, with 2 bases left in between.

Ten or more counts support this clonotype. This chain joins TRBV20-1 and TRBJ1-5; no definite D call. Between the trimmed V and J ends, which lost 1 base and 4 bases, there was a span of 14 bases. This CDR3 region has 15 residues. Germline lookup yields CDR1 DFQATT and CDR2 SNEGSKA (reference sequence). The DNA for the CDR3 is TGCAGTGCTAGAGTTGGAGGGAGCACGAATCAGCCCCAGCATTTT. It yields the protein CSARVGGSTNQPQHF.

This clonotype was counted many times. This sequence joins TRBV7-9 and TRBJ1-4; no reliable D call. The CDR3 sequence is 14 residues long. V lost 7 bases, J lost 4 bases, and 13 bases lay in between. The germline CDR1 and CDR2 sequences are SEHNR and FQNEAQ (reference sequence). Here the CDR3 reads CASTYPGVNEKLFF. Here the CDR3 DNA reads TGTGCCAGCACTTACCCCGGGGTTAATGAAAAACTGTTTTTT.

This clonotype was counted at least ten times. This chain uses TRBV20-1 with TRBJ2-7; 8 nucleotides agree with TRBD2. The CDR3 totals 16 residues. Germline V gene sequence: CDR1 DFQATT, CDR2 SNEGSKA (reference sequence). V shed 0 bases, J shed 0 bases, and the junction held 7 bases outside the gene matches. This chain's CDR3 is CSARDRGGTSSYEQYF. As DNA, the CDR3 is TGCAGTGCTAGAGATCGGGGGGGGACTAGCTCCTACGAGCAGTACTTC.

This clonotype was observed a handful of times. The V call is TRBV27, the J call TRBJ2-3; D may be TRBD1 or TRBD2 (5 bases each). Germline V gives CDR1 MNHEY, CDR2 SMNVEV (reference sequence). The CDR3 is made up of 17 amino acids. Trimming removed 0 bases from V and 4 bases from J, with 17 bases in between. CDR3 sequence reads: CASSLSLPGLKADTQYF. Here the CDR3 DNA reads TGTGCCAGCAGTTTATCACTGCCGGGGCTGAAGGCAGATACGCAGTATTTT.